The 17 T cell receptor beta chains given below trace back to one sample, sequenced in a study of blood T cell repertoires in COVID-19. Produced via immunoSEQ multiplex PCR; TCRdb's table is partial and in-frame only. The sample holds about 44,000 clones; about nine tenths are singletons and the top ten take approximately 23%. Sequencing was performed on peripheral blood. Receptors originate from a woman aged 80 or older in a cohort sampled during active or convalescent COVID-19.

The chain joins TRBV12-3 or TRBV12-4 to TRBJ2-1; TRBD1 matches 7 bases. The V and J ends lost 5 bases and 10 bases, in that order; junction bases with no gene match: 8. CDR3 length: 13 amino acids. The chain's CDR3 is CASSLERDSEQFF. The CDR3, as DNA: TGTGCCAGCAGTCTAGAACGGGACAGCGAGCAGTTCTTC.

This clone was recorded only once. CDR3 sequence reads: CASSPFSRDSYGYTF. The CDR3 bases are TGTGCCAGCAGCCCGTTTTCTCGGGACAGCTATGGCTACACCTTC. The chain couples TRBV5-6 to TRBJ1-2; 7 bases align to TRBD1. The CDR3 spans 15 residues. Germline CDR1 SGHDT, CDR2 YYEEEE. Germline trimming cut 4 bases from V and 4 bases from J; bases unmatched to any gene: 10.

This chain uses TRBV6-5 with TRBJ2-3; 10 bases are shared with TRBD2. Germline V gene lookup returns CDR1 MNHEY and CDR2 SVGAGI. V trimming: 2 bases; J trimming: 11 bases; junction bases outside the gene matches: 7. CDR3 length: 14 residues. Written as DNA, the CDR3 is TGTGCCAGCAGTTACAGCGGGAGGGCCTCGCTGCAGTATTTT. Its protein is CASSYSGRASLQYF.

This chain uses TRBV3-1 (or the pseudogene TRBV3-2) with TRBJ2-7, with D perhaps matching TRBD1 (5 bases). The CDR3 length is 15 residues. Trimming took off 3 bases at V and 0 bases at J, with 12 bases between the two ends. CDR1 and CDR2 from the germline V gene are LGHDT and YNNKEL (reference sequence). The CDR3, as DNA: TGTGCCAGCAGCCAGCAGGGCTTACCCTCCTACGAGCAGTACTTC. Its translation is CASSQQGLPSYEQYF.

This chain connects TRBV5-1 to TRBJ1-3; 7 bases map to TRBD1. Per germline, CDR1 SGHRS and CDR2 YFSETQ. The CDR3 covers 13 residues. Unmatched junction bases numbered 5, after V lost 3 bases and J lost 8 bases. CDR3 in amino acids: CASSYGQEDTIYF. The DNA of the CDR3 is TGCGCCAGCAGCTACGGACAGGAGGACACCATATATTTT.

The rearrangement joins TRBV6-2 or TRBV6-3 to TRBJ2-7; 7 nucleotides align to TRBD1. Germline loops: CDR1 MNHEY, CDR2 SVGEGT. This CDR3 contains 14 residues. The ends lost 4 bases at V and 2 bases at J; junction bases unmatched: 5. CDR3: CASSSGQFPYEQYF. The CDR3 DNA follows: TGTGCCAGCAGTTCGGGACAGTTCCCCTACGAGCAGTACTTC.

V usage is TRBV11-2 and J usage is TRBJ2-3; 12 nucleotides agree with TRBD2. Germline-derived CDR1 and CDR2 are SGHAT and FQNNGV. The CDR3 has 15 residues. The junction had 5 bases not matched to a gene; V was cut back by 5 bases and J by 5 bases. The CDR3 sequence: CASSLAGGPGDTQYF. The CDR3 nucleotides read TGTGCCAGCAGCCTAGCGGGAGGGCCAGGAGATACGCAGTATTTT. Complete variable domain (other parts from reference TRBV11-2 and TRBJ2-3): EAGVAQSPRYKIIEKRQSVAFWCNPISGHATLYWYQQILGQGPKLLIQFQNNGVVDDSQLPKDRFSAERLKGVDSTLKIQPAKLEDSAVYLCASSLAGGPGDTQYFGPGTRLTVL.

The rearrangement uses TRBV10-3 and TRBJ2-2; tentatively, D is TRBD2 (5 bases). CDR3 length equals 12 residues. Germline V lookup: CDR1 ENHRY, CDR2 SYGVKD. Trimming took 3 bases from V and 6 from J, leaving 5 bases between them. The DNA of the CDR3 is TGTGCCATCAGTGACGGGGCCGGGGAGCTGTTTTTT. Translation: CAISDGAGELFF.

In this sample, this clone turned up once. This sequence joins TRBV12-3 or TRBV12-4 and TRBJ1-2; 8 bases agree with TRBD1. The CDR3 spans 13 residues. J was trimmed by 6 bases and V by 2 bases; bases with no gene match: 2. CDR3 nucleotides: TGTGCCAGCAGTTTATCAGGGGGCGATGGCTACACCTTC. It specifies CASSLSGGDGYTF.

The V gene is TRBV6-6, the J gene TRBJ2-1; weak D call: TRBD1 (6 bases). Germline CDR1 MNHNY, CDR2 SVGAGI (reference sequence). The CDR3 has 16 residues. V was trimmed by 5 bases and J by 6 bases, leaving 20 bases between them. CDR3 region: CASSPRTVRHGNEQFF. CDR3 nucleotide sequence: TGTGCCAGCAGTCCCCGGACAGTACGGCACGGCAATGAGCAGTTCTTC.

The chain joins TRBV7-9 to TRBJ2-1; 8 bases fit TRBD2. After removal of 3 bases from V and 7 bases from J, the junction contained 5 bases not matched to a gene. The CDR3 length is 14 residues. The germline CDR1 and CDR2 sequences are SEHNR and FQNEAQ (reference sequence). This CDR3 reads CASSFFGGGNEQFF. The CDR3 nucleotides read TGTGCCAGCAGCTTTTTCGGGGGGGGGAATGAGCAGTTCTTC.

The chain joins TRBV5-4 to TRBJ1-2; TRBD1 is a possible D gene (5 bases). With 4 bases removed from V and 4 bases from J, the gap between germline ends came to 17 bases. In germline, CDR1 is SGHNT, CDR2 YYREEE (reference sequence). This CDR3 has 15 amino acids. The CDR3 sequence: CASSPYIDSLYGYTF. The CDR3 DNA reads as TGTGCCAGCAGCCCGTACATTGACAGCCTCTATGGCTACACCTTC.

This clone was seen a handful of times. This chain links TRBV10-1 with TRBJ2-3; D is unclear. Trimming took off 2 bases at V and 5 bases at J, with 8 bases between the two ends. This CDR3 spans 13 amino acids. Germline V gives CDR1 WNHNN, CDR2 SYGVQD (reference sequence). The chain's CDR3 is CASSELPLDTQYF. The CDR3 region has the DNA TGCGCCAGCAGTGAGCTCCCTCTAGATACGCAGTATTTT.

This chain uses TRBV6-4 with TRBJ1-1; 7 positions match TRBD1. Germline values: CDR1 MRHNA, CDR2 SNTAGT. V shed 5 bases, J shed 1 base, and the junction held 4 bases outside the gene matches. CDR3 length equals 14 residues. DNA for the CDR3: TGTGCCAGCAGTAAAGGGGGCGCGAACACTGAAGCTTTCTTT. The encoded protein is CASSKGGANTEAFF.

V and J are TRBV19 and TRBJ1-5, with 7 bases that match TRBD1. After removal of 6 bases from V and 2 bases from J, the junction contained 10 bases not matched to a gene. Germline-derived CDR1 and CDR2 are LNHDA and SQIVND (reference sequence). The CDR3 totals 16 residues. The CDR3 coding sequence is TGTGCCAGTAGGACAGGGTTATGGGGAGGCAATCAGCCCCAGCATTTT. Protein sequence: CASRTGLWGGNQPQHF.

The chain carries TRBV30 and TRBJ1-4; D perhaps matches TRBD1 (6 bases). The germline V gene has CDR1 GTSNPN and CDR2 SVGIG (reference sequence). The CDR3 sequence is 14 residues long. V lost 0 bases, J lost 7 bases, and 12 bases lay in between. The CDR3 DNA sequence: TGTGCCTGGAGTGTCCCCCAGGGGACTGAAAAACTGTTTTTT. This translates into CAWSVPQGTEKLFF.

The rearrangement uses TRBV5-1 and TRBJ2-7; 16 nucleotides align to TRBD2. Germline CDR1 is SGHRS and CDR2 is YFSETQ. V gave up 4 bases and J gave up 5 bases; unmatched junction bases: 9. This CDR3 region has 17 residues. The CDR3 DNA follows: TGCGCCAGCAGCGTGGGACTAGCGGGAGGGCCGCTCCACGAGCAGTACTTC. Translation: CASSVGLAGGPLHEQYF.